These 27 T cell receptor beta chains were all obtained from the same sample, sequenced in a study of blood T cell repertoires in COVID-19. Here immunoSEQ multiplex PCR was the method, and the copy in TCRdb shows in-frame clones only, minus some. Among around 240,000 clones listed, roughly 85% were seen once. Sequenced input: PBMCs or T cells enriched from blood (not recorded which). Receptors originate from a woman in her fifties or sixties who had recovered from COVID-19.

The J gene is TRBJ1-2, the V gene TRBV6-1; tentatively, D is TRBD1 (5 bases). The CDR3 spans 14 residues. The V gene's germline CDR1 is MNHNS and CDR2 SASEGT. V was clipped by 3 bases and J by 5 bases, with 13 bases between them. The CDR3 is CASSEGPQRYGYTF. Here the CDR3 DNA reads TGTGCCAGCAGTGAGGGGCCACAAAGGTATGGCTACACCTTC.

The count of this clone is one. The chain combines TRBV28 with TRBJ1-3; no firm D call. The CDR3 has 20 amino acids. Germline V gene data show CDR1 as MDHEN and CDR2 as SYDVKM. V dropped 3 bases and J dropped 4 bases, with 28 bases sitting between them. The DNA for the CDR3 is TGTGCCAGCAGTTTCCCCGGACTCCGAGAAACTCGACAACAAGGAAACACCATATATTTT. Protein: CASSFPGLRETRQQGNTIYF. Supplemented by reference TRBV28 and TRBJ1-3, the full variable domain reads DVKVTQSSRYLVKRTGEKVFLECVQDMDHENMFWYRQDPGLGLRLIYFSYDVKMKEKGDIPEGYSVSREKKERFSLILESASTNQTSMYLCASSFPGLRETRQQGNTIYFGEGSWLTVV.

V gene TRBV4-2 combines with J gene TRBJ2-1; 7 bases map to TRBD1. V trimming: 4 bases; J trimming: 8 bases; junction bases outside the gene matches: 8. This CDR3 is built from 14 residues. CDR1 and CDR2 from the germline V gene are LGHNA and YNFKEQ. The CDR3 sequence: CASSPTGRVDEQFF. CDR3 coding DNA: TGTGCCAGCAGCCCGACAGGGCGCGTCGATGAGCAGTTCTTC.

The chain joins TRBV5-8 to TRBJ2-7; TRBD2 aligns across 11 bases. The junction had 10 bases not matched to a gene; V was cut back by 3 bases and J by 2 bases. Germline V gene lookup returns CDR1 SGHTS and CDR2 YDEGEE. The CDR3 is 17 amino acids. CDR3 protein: CASSSFLAGGTTYEQYF. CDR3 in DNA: TGTGCCAGCAGCTCCTTTCTAGCGGGAGGAACGACCTACGAGCAGTACTTC.

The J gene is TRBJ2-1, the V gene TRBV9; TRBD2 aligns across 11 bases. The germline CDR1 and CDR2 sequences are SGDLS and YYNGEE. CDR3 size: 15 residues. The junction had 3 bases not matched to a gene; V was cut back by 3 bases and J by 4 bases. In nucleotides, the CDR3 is TGTGCCAGCAGCGAGGGACTAGCGGAATACAATGAGCAGTTCTTC. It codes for CASSEGLAEYNEQFF.

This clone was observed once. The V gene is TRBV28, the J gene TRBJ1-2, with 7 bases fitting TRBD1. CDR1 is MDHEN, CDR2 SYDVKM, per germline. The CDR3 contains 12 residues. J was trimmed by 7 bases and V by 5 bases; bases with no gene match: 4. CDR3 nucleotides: TGTGCCAGCAGTCGATACAGGGGTGGCTACACCTTC. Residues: CASSRYRGGYTF.

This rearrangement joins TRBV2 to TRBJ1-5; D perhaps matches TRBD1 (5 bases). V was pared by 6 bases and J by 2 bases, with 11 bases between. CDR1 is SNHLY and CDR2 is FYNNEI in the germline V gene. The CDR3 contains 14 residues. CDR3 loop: CASRGVVGNQPQHF. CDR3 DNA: TGTGCCAGCAGAGGGGTCGTGGGCAATCAGCCCCAGCATTTT.

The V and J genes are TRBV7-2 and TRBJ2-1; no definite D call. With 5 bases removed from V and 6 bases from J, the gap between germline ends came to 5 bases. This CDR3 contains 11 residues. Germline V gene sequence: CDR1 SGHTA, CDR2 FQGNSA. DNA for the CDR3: TGTGCCAGCAGCCAATTCAATGAGCAGTTCTTC. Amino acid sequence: CASSQFNEQFF.

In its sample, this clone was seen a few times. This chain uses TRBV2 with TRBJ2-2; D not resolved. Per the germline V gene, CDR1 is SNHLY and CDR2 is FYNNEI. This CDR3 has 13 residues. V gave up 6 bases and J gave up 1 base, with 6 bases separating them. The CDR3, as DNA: TGTGCCAGCAGCCGACTGAACACCGGGGAGCTGTTTTTT. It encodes CASSRLNTGELFF.

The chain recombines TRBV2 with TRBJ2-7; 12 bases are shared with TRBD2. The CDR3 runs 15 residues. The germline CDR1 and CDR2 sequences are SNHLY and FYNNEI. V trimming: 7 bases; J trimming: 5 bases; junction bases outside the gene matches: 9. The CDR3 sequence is CASKLLAGGSDEQYF. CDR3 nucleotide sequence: TGTGCCAGCAAACTACTAGCGGGAGGTAGTGACGAGCAGTACTTC. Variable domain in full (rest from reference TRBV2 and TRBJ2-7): EPEVTQTPSHQVTQMGQEVILRCVPISNHLYFYWYRQILGQKVEFLVSFYNNEISEKSEIFDDQFSVERPDGSNFTLKIRSTKLEDSAMYFCASKLLAGGSDEQYFGPGTRLTVT.

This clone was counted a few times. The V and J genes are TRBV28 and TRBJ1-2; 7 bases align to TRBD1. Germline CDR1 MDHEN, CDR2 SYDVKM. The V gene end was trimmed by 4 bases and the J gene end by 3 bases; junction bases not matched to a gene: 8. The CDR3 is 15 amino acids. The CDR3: CASSYGTARDYGYTF. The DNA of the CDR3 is TGTGCCAGCAGTTATGGGACAGCCAGGGACTATGGCTACACCTTC.

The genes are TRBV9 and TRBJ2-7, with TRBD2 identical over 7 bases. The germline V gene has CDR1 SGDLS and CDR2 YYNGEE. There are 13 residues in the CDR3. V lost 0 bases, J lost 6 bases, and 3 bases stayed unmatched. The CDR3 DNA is TGTGCCAGCAGCGTAGGGAGGGAGGGCGAGCAGTACTTC. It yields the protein CASSVGREGEQYF.

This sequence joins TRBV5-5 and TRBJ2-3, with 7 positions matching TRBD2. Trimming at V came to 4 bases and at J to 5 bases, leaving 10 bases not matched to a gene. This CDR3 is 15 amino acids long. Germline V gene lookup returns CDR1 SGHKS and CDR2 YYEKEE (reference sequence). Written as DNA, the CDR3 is TGTGCCAGCAGCCGCGGGGACTATCGGGGAGATACGCAGTATTTT. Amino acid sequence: CASSRGDYRGDTQYF.

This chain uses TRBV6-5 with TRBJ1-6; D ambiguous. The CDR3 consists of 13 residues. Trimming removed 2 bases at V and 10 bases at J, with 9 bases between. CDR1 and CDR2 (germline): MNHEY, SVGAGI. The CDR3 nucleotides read TGTGCCAGCAGTTACGGTATGCGGTCACCCCTCCACTTT. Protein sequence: CASSYGMRSPLHF.

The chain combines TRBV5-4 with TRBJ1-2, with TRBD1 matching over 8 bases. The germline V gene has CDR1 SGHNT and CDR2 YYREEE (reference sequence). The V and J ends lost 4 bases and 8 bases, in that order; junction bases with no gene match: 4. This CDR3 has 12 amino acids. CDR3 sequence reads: CASSPGGPGYTF. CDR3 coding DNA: TGTGCCAGCAGCCCAGGGGGCCCAGGCTACACCTTC.

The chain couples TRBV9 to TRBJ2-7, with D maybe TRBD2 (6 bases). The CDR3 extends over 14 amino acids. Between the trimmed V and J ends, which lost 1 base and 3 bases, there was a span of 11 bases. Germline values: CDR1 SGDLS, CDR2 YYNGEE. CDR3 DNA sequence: TGTGCCAGCAGCGTAAGCGGGTTAGACTACGAGCAGTACTTC. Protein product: CASSVSGLDYEQYF.

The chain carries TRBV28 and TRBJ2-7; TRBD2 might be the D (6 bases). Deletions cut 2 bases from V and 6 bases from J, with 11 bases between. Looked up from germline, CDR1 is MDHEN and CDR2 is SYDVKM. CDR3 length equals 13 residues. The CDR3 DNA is TGTGCCAGCAGTTTAGCGGGAAGGGGCGAGCAGTACTTC. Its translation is CASSLAGRGEQYF.

The CDR3: CASSRKGRAYEQYF. CDR3 coding DNA: TGTGCCAGTAGTAGAAAGGGCAGGGCCTACGAGCAGTACTTC. The V gene is TRBV19, the J gene TRBJ2-7, with D perhaps TRBD1 (5 bases). The germline V gene encodes CDR1 LNHDA and CDR2 SQIVND (reference sequence). This CDR3 contains 14 residues. Deletions cut 4 bases from V and 2 bases from J, with 12 bases between.

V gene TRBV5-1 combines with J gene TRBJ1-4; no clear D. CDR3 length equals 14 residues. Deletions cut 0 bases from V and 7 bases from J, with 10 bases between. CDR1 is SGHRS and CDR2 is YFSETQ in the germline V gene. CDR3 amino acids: CASSLGQDGEKLFF. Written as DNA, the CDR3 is TGCGCCAGCAGCTTGGGGCAGGATGGTGAAAAACTGTTTTTT.

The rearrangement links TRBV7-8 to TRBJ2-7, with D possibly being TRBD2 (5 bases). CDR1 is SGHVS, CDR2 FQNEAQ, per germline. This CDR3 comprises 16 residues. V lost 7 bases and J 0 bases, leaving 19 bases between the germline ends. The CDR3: CASIQGGQKSSYEQYF. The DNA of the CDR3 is TGTGCCAGCATCCAAGGCGGGCAGAAGAGCTCCTACGAGCAGTACTTC.

CDR3 DNA sequence: TGTGCCATCAGTGATGGCAGGATAAGCACAGATACGCAGTATTTT. Encoded protein: CAISDGRISTDTQYF. The rearrangement joins TRBV10-3 to TRBJ2-3, with unresolved D. The CDR3 length is 15 residues. V gave up 3 bases and J gave up 0 bases, with 10 bases separating them. Germline V lookup: CDR1 ENHRY, CDR2 SYGVKD.

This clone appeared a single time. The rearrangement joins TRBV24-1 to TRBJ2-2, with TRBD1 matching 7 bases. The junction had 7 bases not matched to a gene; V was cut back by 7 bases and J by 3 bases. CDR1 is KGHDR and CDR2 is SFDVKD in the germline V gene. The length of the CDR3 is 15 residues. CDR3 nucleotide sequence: TGTGCCACCAGCCCACAGGGGTTTCACACCGGGGAGCTGTTTTTT. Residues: CATSPQGFHTGELFF.

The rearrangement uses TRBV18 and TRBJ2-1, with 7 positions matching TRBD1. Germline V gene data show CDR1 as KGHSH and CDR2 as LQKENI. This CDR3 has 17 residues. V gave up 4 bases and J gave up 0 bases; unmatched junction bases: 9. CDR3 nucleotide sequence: TGTGCCAGCTCACAACGACAGGGAGAAAGCTCCTACAATGAGCAGTTCTTC. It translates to CASSQRQGESSYNEQFF.

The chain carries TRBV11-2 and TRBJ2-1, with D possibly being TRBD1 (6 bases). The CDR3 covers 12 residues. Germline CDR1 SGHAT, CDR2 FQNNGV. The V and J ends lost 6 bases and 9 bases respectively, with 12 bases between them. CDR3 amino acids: CASRETGSEQFF. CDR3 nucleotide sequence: TGTGCCAGCAGAGAAACAGGGAGTGAGCAGTTCTTC.

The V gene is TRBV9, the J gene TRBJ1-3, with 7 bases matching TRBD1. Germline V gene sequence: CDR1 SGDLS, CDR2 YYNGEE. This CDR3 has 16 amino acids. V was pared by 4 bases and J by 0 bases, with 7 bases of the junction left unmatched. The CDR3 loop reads CASSRDRPSSGNTIYF. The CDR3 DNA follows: TGTGCCAGCAGCCGGGACAGACCGAGCTCTGGAAACACCATATATTTT.

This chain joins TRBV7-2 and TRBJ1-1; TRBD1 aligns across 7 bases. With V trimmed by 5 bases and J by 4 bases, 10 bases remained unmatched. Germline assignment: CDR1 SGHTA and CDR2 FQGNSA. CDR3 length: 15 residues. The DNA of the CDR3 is TGTGCCAGCAGCGTCCGTACAGGGGAAGCCACTGAAGCTTTCTTT. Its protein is CASSVRTGEATEAFF.

This CDR3 is CASSFQGDGSEQFF. The CDR3 DNA sequence: TGCGCCAGCAGCTTCCAGGGGGATGGTTCTGAGCAGTTCTTC. The V call is TRBV5-1, the J call TRBJ2-1; 7 bases agree with TRBD1. This CDR3 spans 14 amino acids. The germline V gene has CDR1 SGHRS and CDR2 YFSETQ. V shed 2 bases and J 9 bases; nucleotides not matched to a gene: 8. The complete variable domain, with remaining parts taken from reference TRBV5-1 and TRBJ2-1, reads KAGVTQTPRYLIKTRGQQVTLSCSPISGHRSVSWYQQTPGQGLQFLFEYFSETQRNKGNFPGRFSGRQFSNSRSEMNVSTLELGDSALYLCASSFQGDGSEQFFGPGTRLTVL.